This TCR beta chain was captured by sequencing in a study of blood T cell repertoires in COVID-19. Study-level information: Sites across the United States, Italy and Spain contributed samples from acute and convalescent COVID-19. T cells, B-cell-depleted T cells, or PBMCs provided the cDNA or gDNA that served as material.

Authors' processing steps: Amplification of reference gene primers provided the estimated nucleated cell counts. The data were produced by immunoSEQ multiplex PCR, yet TCRdb's version contains in-frame clones alone and is incomplete. From that table come the V and J calls and clone size; the DNA was used to work out D and trimming. Of under 70,000 clones in the sample, about 82% were seen once. This CDR3 region has 16 residues. Germline assignment: CDR1 LNHNV and CDR2 YYDKDF (reference sequence). V shed 5 bases and J shed 0 bases, with 16 bases lying between them. The rearrangement links TRBV15 to TRBJ2-5, with D tentatively TRBD1 (6 bases). The material sequenced was peripheral blood. The sequence came from a human donor in a cohort sampled during active COVID-19. CDR3 residues: CATSHDRHVYQETQYF. CDR3 DNA: TGTGCCACCAGCCACGACAGGCACGTCTACCAAGAGACCCAGTACTTC.